A single sample gave rise to the 18 T cell receptor beta chains below, sequenced in a study of T cell repertoires in cytomegalovirus infection. The antigens of these receptors remain unknown. A single record per CDR3 protein comes from TCRdb applying MiXCR to the reads. The sample carries about 770,000 distinct CDR3 sequences, 25% to 35% recorded once. The starting material was cultured CD8+ T cells from PBMCs, obtained from culture after CMV antigen stimulation. These TCRs come from a human donor in good health (CMV status not recorded). Some clones in this sample may be carry-over from other donors' samples.

The chain is built from TRBV5-5 and TRBJ1-5; TRBD1 agrees at 10 bases. This CDR3 is 16 amino acids long. Germline CDR1 reads SGHKS; CDR2 reads YYEKEE (reference sequence). With V trimmed by 1 base and J by 4 bases, 5 bases remained unmatched. CDR3 coding DNA: TGTGCCAGCAGCTTGAAGACAGGGGGCCGTAATCAGCCCCAGCATTTT. It specifies CASSLKTGGRNQPQHF. Full variable domain (outside the CDR3, taken from reference TRBV5-5 and TRBJ1-5): DAGVTQSPTHLIKTRGQQVTLRCSPISGHKSVSWYQQVLGQGPQFIFQYYEKEERGRGNFPDRFSARQFPNYSSELNVNALLLGDSALYLCASSLKTGGRNQPQHFGDGTRLSIL.

This clonotype was observed at least ten times. This rearrangement joins TRBV7-3 to TRBJ2-4, with 9 bases that match TRBD1. Germline CDR1 reads SGHTA; CDR2 reads FQGTGA. The CDR3 runs to 15 residues. The trim removed 4 bases at V and 5 bases at J, leaving 6 bases unmatched. CDR3 amino acids: CASSSWGQGQNIQYF. CDR3 DNA sequence: TGTGCCAGCAGCTCCTGGGGACAGGGCCAAAACATTCAGTACTTC.

Points on this clonotype: A read error may explain this, as a much larger clone is one base away. The chain couples TRBV7-9 to TRBJ1-1, with no clear D. The CDR3 length is 13 residues. Germline assignment: CDR1 SEHNR and CDR2 FQNEAQ (reference sequence). The chain's CDR3 is CGSSLDYGTEAFF. The DNA for the CDR3 is TGTGGCAGCAGCTTAGATTATGGCACTGAAGCTTTCTTT.

This sequence joins TRBV7-3 and TRBJ1-1; 7 bases match TRBD1. CDR1 and CDR2 (germline): SGHTA, FQGTGA. J was trimmed by 3 bases and V by 4 bases; bases with no gene match: 8. The CDR3 runs 15 residues. The CDR3 nucleotides are TGTGCCAGCAGCTCGAAGACAGGGTTTCACACTGAAGCTTTCTTT. This translates into CASSSKTGFHTEAFF. Full variable domain (missing parts from reference TRBV7-3 and TRBJ1-1): GAGVSQTPSNKVTEKGKYVELRCDPISGHTALYWYRQSLGQGPEFLIYFQGTGAADDSGLPNDRFFAVRPEGSVSTLKIQRTERGDSAVYLCASSSKTGFHTEAFFGQGTRLTVV.

CDR3 protein: CASKGQGGHYGYTF. The CDR3 DNA follows: TGTGCCAGCAAGGGACAGGGGGGTCACTATGGCTACACCTTC. V and J are TRBV28 and TRBJ1-2; 11 bases map to TRBD1. CDR3 size: 14 residues. Germline CDR1 reads MDHEN; CDR2 reads SYDVKM. Trimming removed 7 bases from V and 3 bases from J; junction bases left unmatched: 4.

V gene TRBV9 combines with J gene TRBJ2-1, with 10 bases identical to TRBD2. Germline CDR1 SGDLS, CDR2 YYNGEE. The CDR3 runs 18 residues. V shed 0 bases, J shed 0 bases, and the junction held 6 bases outside the gene matches. The CDR3 loop reads CASSVDGSGGSSYNEQFF. Written as DNA, the CDR3 is TGTGCCAGCAGCGTAGATGGTAGCGGGGGGAGCTCCTACAATGAGCAGTTCTTC.

This clonotype was seen repeatedly, ten times or more. The CDR3 loop reads CASPPAGFGTGELFF. As DNA, the CDR3 is TGTGCCAGCCCGCCCGCCGGGTTTGGCACCGGGGAGCTGTTTTTT. The gene calls are TRBV7-8 and TRBJ2-2; no clear D gene. V was shortened by 8 bases and J by 4 bases, with 17 bases between the two germline ends. Germline CDR1 is SGHVS and CDR2 is FQNEAQ. The CDR3 consists of 15 residues.

Turning to this clonotype: A much larger clonotype is one base distant, so this may be a read error. The CDR3 loop reads CASSYLPETVAFF. The CDR3 DNA reads TGTGCCAGCAGTTACCTGCCGGAAACTGTAGCTTTCTTT. The gene calls are TRBV6-5 and TRBJ1-1; D gene unclear. The CDR3 has 13 residues. Germline loops: CDR1 MNHEY, CDR2 SVGAGI.

The chain recombines TRBV12-3 or TRBV12-4 with TRBJ2-7; weak D call: TRBD2 (5 bases). The CDR3 contains 15 residues. Between the trimmed V and J ends, which lost 0 bases and 3 bases, there was a span of 12 bases. In nucleotides, the CDR3 is TGTGCCAGCAGTTTAGCCGGCGGGTCACGCTACGAGCAGTACTTC. This sequence encodes CASSLAGGSRYEQYF.

This clonotype was seen ten or more times. The rearrangement uses TRBV9 and TRBJ2-1; TRBD2 aligns across 8 bases. The germline gives CDR1 SGDLS, CDR2 YYNGEE. V was clipped by 5 bases and J by 2 bases; unmatched bases: 6. The CDR3 has 15 amino acids. The CDR3 spells CASSPGGGAYNEQFF. CDR3 DNA: TGTGCCAGCAGTCCGGGGGGGGGCGCCTACAATGAGCAGTTCTTC.

In this sample, this clonotype turned up a few times. The chain combines TRBV14 with TRBJ2-7; D gene ambiguous. In germline, CDR1 is SGHDN, CDR2 FVKESK. This CDR3 is 14 amino acids long. V lost 2 bases and J lost 4, with 12 bases in between. The CDR3 DNA reads as TGTGCCAGCAGCCAAACCGACGATCCTTACGAGCAGTACTTC. Protein: CASSQTDDPYEQYF. Together with reference TRBV14 and TRBJ2-7, the CDR3 gives the full variable domain: EAGVTQFPSHSVIEKGQTVTLRCDPISGHDNLYWYRRVMGKEIKFLLHFVKESKQDESGMPNNRFLAERTGGTYSTLKVQPAELEDSGVYFCASSQTDDPYEQYFGPGTRLTVT.

This clonotype was observed a few times. The V and J genes are TRBV7-6 and TRBJ2-1; TRBD1 might be the D (6 bases). The CDR3 is 16 residues long. Germline V lookup: CDR1 SGHVS, CDR2 FNYEAQ. The ends were cut back, 6 bases at V and 4 bases at J, with 19 bases in the middle. This chain's CDR3 is CASSHPQGMGYNEQFF. CDR3 in DNA: TGTGCCAGCAGTCACCCTCAGGGGATGGGATACAATGAGCAGTTCTTC.

This clonotype was recorded a few times. This sequence joins TRBV27 and TRBJ1-2; D gene uncertain. Trimming cost V 6 bases and J 3 bases, with 14 bases left between them. Germline CDR1 reads MNHEY; CDR2 reads SMNVEV (reference sequence). This CDR3 region has 14 residues. Here the CDR3 DNA reads TGTGCCAGCAGATCCGACCGGGAGGACTATGGCTACACCTTC. Translation: CASRSDREDYGYTF.

This clonotype has at least ten counts. The chain employs TRBV9 and TRBJ2-7; D not certain. The V gene lost 0 bases and the J gene lost 3 bases, with 10 bases spanning the gap. CDR3 length: 14 residues. Germline V gene data show CDR1 as SGDLS and CDR2 as YYNGEE. CDR3 loop: CASSVGTDFYEQYF. DNA for the CDR3: TGTGCCAGCAGCGTAGGTACAGACTTCTACGAGCAGTACTTC.

This CDR3 is CASSFTSGGLYEQYV. CDR3 sequence (DNA): TGTGCCAGCAGCTTTACTAGCGGGGGCCTCTACGAGCAGTACGTC. The gene calls are TRBV6-1 and TRBJ2-7; the match to TRBD2 covers 11 bases. Germline V lookup: CDR1 MNHNS, CDR2 SASEGT. This CDR3 has 15 amino acids. V lost 6 bases, J lost 3 bases, and 7 bases stayed unmatched.

The CDR3: CASSFGRGVTDTQYF. CDR3 coding DNA: TGTGCCAGCAGCTTTGGGAGGGGGGTCACAGATACGCAGTATTTT. The chain recombines TRBV11-1 with TRBJ2-3, with D possibly TRBD2 on 7 matching bases. Germline lookup yields CDR1 SGHAT and CDR2 FQDESV (reference sequence). This CDR3 region has 15 residues. V lost 3 bases, J lost 2 bases, and 12 bases lay in between.

This clonotype appeared a few times. The V gene is TRBV9, the J gene TRBJ1-1, with D possibly matching TRBD1 (6 bases). Trimming took off 4 bases at V and 1 base at J, with 11 bases between the two ends. Germline assignment: CDR1 SGDLS and CDR2 YYNGEE. This CDR3 is built from 14 residues. CDR3 coding DNA: TGTGCCAGCAGCCCCCACAGGGAGAACACTGAAGCTTTCTTT. This gives the protein CASSPHRENTEAFF.

There are a few counts of this clonotype. V gene TRBV7-6 combines with J gene TRBJ2-5, with a weak D call TRBD1 (5 bases). The V gene lost 4 bases and the J gene lost 3 bases, with 9 bases spanning the gap. The CDR3 has 13 residues. CDR1 is SGHVS and CDR2 is FNYEAQ in the germline V gene. The CDR3 region is CASSSPTEETQYF. The CDR3 coding sequence is TGTGCCAGCAGCTCGCCGACAGAAGAGACCCAGTACTTC.